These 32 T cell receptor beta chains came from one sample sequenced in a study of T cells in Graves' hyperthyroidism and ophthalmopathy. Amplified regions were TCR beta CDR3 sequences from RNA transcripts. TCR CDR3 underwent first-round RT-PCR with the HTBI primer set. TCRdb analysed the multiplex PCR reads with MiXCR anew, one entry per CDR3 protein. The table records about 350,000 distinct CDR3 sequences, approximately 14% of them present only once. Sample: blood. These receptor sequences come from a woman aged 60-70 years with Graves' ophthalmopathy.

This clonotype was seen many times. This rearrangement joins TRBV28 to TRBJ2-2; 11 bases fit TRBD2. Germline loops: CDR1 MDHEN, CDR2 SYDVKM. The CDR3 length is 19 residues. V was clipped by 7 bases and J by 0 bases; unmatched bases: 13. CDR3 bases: TGTGCCAGCAAGCCCCGAAGACTAGCGGGAAATTCGAACACCGGGGAGCTGTTTTTT. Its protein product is CASKPRRLAGNSNTGELFF.

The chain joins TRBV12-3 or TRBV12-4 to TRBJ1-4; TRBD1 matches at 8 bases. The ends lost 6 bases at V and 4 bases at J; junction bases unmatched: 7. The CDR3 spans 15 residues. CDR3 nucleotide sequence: TGTGCCAGCAGGGCGCAGGGGGCGGGTAATGAAAAACTGTTTTTT. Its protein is CASRAQGAGNEKLFF.

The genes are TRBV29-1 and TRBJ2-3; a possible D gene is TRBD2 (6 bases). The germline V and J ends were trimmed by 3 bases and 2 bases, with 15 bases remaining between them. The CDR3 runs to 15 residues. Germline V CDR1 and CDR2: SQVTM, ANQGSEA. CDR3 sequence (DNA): TGCAGCGTTGATAGGTCGGGACTCTACACAGATACGCAGTATTTT. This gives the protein CSVDRSGLYTDTQYF.

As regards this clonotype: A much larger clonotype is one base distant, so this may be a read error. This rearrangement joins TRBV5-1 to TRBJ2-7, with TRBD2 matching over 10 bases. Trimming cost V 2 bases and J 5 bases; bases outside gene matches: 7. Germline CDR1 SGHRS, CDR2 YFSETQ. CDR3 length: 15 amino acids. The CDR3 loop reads CASSFVEREGDEQYF. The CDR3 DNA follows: TGCGCCAGCAGCTTCGTGGAGCGGGAGGGGGACGAGCAGTACTTC.

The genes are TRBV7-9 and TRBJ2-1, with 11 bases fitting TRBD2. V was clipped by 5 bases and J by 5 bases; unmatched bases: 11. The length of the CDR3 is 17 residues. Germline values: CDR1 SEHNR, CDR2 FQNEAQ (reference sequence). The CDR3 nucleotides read TGTGCCAGCAGCCTCAGTCCGGGACTAGCGGTTAACAATGAGCAGTTCTTC. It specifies CASSLSPGLAVNNEQFF.

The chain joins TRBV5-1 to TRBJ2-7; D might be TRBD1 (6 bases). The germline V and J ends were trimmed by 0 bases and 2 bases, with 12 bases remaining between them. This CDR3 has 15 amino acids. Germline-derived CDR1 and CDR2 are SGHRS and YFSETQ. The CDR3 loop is CASSLGTVLPYEQYF. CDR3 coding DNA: TGCGCCAGCAGCTTGGGGACAGTTCTACCCTACGAGCAGTACTTC. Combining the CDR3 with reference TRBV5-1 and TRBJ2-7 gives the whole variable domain KAGVTQTPRYLIKTRGQQVTLSCSPISGHRSVSWYQQTPGQGLQFLFEYFSETQRNKGNFPGRFSGRQFSNSRSEMNVSTLELGDSALYLCASSLGTVLPYEQYFGPGTRLTVT.

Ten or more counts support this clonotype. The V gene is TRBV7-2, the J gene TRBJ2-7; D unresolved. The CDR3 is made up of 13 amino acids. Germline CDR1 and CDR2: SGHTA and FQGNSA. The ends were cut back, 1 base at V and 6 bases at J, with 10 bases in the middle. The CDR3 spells CASSLVELSEQYF. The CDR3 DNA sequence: TGTGCCAGCAGCTTAGTTGAGCTGAGCGAGCAGTACTTC.

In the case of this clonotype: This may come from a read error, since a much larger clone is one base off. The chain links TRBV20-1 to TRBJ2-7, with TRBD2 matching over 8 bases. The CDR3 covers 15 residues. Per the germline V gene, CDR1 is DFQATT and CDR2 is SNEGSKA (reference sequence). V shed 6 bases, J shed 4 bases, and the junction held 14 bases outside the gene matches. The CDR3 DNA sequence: TGCAGTGCCACAGCCGGGACTAGGAGTGTGTACGAGCAGTACTTC. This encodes CSATAGTRSVYEQYF.

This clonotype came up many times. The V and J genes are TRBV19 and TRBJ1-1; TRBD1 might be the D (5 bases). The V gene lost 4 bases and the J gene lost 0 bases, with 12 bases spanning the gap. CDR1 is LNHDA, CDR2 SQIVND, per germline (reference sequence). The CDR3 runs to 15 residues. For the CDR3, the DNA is TGTGCCAGTAGTAACGGGGGAACTATGAACACTGAAGCTTTCTTT. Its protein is CASSNGGTMNTEAFF.

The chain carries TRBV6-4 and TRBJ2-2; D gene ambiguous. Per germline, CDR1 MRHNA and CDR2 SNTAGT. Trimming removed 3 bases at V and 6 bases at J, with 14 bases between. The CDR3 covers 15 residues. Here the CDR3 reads CASSESLGLAGELFF. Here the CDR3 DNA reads TGTGCCAGCAGTGAATCGTTGGGGTTGGCCGGGGAGCTGTTTTTT.

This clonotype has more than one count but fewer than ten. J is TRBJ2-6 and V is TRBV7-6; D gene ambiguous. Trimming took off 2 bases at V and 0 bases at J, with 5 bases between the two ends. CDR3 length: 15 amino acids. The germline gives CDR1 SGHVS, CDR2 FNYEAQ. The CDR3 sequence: CASSLKSSGANVLTF. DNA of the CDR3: TGTGCCAGCAGCTTAAAATCCTCTGGGGCCAACGTCCTGACTTTC.

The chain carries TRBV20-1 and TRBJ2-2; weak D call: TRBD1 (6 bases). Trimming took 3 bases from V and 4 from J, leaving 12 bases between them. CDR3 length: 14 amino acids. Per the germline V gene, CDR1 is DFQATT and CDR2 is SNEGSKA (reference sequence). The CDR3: CSARRDIFTGELFF. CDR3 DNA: TGCAGTGCTAGGAGGGACATATTCACCGGGGAGCTGTTTTTT.

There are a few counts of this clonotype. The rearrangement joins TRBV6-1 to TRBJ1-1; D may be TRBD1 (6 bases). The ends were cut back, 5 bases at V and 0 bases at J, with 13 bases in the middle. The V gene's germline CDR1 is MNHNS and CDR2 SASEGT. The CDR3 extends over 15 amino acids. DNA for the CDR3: TGTGCCAGCAGTCACGCTTGGGGGCTGAACACTGAAGCTTTCTTT. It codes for CASSHAWGLNTEAFF.

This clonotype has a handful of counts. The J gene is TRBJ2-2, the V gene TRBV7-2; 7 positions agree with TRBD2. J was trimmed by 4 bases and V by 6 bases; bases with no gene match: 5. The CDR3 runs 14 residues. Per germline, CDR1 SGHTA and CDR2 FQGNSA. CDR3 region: CASRPSGGTGELFF. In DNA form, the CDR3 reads TGTGCCAGCAGGCCTAGCGGAGGCACCGGGGAGCTGTTTTTT.

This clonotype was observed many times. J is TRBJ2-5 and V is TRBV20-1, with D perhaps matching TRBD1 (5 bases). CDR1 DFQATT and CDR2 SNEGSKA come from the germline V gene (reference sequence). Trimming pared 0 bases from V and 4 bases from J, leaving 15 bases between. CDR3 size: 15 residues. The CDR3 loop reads CSARDPGPIPETQYF. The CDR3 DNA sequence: TGCAGTGCTAGAGATCCAGGGCCCATCCCAGAGACCCAGTACTTC.

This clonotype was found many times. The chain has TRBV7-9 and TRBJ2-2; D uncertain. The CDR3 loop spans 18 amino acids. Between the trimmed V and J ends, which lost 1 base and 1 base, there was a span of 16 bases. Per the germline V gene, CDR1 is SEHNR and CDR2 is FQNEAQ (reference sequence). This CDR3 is CASSLVLQSSGNTGELFF. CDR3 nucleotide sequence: TGTGCCAGCAGCTTAGTATTGCAATCCTCTGGGAACACCGGGGAGCTGTTTTTT.

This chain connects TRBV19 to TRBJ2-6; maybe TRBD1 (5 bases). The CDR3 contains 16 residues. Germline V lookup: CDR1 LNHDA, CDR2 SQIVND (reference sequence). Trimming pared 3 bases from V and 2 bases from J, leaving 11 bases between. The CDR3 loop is CASSIPTGTGANVLTF. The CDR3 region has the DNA TGTGCCAGTAGTATTCCCACAGGAACTGGGGCCAACGTCCTGACTTTC.

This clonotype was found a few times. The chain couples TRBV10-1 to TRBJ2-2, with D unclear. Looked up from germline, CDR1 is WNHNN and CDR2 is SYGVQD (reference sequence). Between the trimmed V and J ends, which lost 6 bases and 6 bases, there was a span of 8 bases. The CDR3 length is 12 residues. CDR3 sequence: CASSRHSGELFF. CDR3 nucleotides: TGCGCCAGCAGCAGGCATTCCGGGGAGCTGTTTTTT.

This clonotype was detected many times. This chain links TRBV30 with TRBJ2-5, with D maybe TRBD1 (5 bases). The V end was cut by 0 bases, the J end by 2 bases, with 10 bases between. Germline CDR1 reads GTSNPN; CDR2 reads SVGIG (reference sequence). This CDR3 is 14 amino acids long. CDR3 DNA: TGTGCCTGGAGTGTACCTCAGGGTCAAGAGACCCAGTACTTC. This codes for CAWSVPQGQETQYF.

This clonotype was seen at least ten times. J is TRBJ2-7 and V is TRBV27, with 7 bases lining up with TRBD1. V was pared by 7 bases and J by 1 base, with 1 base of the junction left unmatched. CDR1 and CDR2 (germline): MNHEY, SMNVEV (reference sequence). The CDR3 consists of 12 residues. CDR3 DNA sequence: TGTGCCAGCAAGACAGGGTCCTACGAGCAGTACTTC. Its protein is CASKTGSYEQYF.

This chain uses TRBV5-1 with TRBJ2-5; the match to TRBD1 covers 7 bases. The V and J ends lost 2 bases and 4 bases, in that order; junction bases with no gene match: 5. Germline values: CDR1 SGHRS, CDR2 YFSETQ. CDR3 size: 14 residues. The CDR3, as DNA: TGCGCCAGCAGCTTAGGGACAGAGGGAGAGACCCAGTACTTC. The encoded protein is CASSLGTEGETQYF.

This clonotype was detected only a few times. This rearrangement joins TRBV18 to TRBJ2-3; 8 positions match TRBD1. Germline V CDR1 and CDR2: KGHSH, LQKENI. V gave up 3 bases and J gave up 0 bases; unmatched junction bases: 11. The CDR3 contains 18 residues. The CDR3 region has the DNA TGTGCCAGCTCACCCTCACAGGGGGAGATCCCTAGCACAGATACGCAGTATTTT. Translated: CASSPSQGEIPSTDTQYF.

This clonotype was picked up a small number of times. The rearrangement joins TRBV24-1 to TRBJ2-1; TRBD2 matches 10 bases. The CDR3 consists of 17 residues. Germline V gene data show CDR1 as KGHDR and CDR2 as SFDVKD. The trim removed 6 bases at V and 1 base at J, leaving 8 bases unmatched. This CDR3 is CATSSPSGRGSYNEQFF. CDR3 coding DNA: TGTGCCACCAGTAGCCCTAGCGGGAGAGGGTCCTACAATGAGCAGTTCTTC.

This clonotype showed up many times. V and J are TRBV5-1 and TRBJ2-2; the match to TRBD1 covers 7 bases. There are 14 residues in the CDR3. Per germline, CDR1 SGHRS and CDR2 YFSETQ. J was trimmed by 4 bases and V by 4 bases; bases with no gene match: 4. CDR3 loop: CASSPGQATGELFF. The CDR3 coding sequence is TGCGCCAGCAGCCCCGGACAGGCCACCGGGGAGCTGTTTTTT.

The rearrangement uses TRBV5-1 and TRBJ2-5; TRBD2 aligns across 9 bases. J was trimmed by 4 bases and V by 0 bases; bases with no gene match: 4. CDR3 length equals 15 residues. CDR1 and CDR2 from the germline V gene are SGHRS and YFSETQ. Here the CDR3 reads CASSLGETSGETQYF. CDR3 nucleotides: TGCGCCAGCAGCTTGGGGGAGACTAGCGGAGAGACCCAGTACTTC. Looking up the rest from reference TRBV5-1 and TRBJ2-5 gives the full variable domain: KAGVTQTPRYLIKTRGQQVTLSCSPISGHRSVSWYQQTPGQGLQFLFEYFSETQRNKGNFPGRFSGRQFSNSRSEMNVSTLELGDSALYLCASSLGETSGETQYFGPGTRLLVL.

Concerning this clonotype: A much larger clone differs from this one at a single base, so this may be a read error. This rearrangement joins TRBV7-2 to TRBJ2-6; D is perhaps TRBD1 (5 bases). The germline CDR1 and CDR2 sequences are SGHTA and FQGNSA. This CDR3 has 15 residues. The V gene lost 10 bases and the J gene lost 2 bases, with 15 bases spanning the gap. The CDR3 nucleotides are TGTGCCACCACCCAAGCAGGGACTGGGGCCAACGTCCTGACTTTC. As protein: CATTQAGTGANVLTF.

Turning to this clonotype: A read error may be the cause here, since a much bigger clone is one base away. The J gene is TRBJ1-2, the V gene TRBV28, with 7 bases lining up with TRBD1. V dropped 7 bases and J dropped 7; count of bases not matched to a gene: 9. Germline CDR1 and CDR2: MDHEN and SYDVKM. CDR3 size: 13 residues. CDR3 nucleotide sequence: TGTGCCAGCACGGACAGGTTATACTGTGGCTACACCTTC. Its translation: CASTDRLYCGYTF.

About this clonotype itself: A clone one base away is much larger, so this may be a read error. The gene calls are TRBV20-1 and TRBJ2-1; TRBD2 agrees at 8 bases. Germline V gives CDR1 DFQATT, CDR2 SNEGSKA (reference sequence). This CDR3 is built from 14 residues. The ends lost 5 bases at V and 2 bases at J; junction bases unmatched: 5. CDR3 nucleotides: TGCAGTGCTTCCGGGACTAGGGCCTACAATGAGCAGTTCTTC. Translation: CSASGTRAYNEQFF.

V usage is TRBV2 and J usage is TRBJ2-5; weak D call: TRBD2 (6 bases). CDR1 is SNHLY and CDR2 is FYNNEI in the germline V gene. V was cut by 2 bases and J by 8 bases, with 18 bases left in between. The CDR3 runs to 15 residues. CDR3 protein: CASSEPLLGGKTQYF. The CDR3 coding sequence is TGTGCCAGCAGTGAACCTCTGCTAGGAGGGAAAACCCAGTACTTC.

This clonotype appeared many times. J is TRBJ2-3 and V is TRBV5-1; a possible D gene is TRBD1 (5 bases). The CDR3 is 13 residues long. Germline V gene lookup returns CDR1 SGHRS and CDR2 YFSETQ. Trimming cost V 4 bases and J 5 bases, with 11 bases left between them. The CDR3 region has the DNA TGCGCCAGCAGCGCCCTACAGGAAGATACGCAGTATTTT. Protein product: CASSALQEDTQYF.

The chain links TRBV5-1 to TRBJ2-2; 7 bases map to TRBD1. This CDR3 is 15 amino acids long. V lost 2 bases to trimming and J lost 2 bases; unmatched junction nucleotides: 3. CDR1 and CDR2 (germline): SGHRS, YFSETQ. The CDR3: CASSFRDSNTGELFF. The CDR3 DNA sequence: TGCGCCAGCAGCTTCCGGGACAGTAACACCGGGGAGCTGTTTTTT.

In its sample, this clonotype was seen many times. The CDR3 DNA is TGTGCCAGCAGTTTTCTATCAGCTGCGAACACCGGGGAGCTGTTTTTT. This translates into CASSFLSAANTGELFF. J is TRBJ2-2 and V is TRBV12-3 or TRBV12-4; unclear D gene. With 3 bases removed from V and 0 bases from J, the gap between germline ends came to 11 bases. The CDR3 is made up of 16 amino acids.